This TCR beta chain was sequenced in a study of Graves' ophthalmopathy and Graves' hyperthyroidism. Study-level points and caveats: Most expanded clonotypes in thyroid above 0.001 frequency also showed up in blood. The model forecast ophthalmopathy progression, reaching roughly 70% sensitivity and approximately 79% specificity.

This CDR3 has 18 amino acids. The V and J ends lost 0 bases and 2 bases, in that order; junction bases with no gene match: 12. CDR1 SGDLS and CDR2 YYNGEE come from the germline V gene. On this clonotype itself: Its target is not known. A much larger clone differs from this one at a single base, so this may be a read error.

The sequenced template was RNA, covering the TCR beta CDR3 region. The first-round RT-PCR employed HTBI primers together with the Qiagen OneStep RT-PCR kit. A multiplex PCR was then performed as the second round. TCRdb passed the multiplex PCR reads through MiXCR, listing each CDR3 protein once. Of 500,000 to 600,000 distinct CDR3 sequences in the sample, just under 40% were seen once. Only newly diagnosed hyperthyroidism patients aged 18 to 65, with under 2 months' duration, were enrolled. Enrollment excluded any patients with other autoimmune diseases, uncontrolled infections, pregnancy or lactation.

V gene TRBV9 combines with J gene TRBJ2-7; 9 bases map to TRBD2. This receptor was identified in an adult man with Graves' hyperthyroidism. Input material: peripheral blood or thyroid tissue (not recorded which). The CDR3 DNA follows: TGTGCCAGCAGCGTAGGCCCTAGCGGGAAAGCGGTTGCCTACGAGCAGTACTTC. This gives the protein CASSVGPSGKAVAYEQYF.